A single sample is the source of the 27 T cell receptor beta chains below, sequenced in a study of blood T cell repertoires in COVID-19. Sequencing was performed with immunoSEQ multiplex PCR; in TCRdb, only in-frame clones are kept and a portion is missing. The table records 150,000 or so clones, roughly 82% of them present only once. Sequenced input: peripheral blood. Source of these receptors: a human donor with acute or convalescent COVID-19. The donor label of this sample is uncertain.

The CDR3 loop reads CATSRAPNRDKRNQPQHF. The CDR3 DNA reads as TGTGCCACCAGCCGGGCACCCAACCGGGACAAACGCAATCAGCCCCAGCATTTT. The V and J genes are TRBV15 and TRBJ1-5; D may be TRBD1 (6 bases). Germline V lookup: CDR1 LNHNV, CDR2 YYDKDF (reference sequence). Trimming cost V 5 bases and J 2 bases, with 22 bases left between them. This CDR3 is built from 18 residues.

The chain recombines TRBV6-5 with TRBJ2-2, with 7 bases fitting TRBD1. The trim removed 5 bases at V and 7 bases at J, leaving 10 bases unmatched. Germline CDR1 and CDR2: MNHEY and SVGAGI. The CDR3 loop spans 15 amino acids. The CDR3 loop reads CASSTRTGAIGELFF. In nucleotides, the CDR3 is TGTGCCAGCAGTACCAGAACAGGGGCCATCGGGGAGCTGTTTTTT.

The rearrangement uses TRBV30 and TRBJ1-1; no clear D. The length of the CDR3 is 14 residues. Germline values: CDR1 GTSNPN, CDR2 SVGIG (reference sequence). V shed 5 bases and J shed 1 base, with 14 bases lying between them. In nucleotides, the CDR3 is TGTGCCTGGGCGTCCGGGAGGTCGAACACTGAAGCTTTCTTT. Protein: CAWASGRSNTEAFF.

This clone was counted only a few times. This chain links TRBV5-1 with TRBJ1-1, with TRBD1 as a possible D gene (6 bases). Trimming removed 3 bases at V and 1 base at J, with 10 bases between. Germline CDR1 SGHRS, CDR2 YFSETQ. This CDR3 comprises 14 residues. The DNA for the CDR3 is TGCGCCAGCAGCTCTCCGACAGGGAACACTGAAGCTTTCTTT. As protein: CASSSPTGNTEAFF.

V and J are TRBV5-4 and TRBJ1-1; TRBD1 matches at 8 bases. The CDR3 totals 14 residues. The J segment lost 7 bases and the V segment lost 2 bases, leaving 7 bases of the junction unmatched. Germline CDR1 is SGHNT and CDR2 is YYREEE (reference sequence). CDR3 region: CASSFGQGMVEAFF. The CDR3 bases are TGTGCCAGCAGCTTCGGACAGGGTATGGTTGAAGCTTTCTTT.

The rearrangement joins TRBV4-1 to TRBJ1-2; 9 bases fit TRBD1. The CDR3 has 16 amino acids. J gave up 0 bases and V 4 bases, and 6 bases lay outside the gene matches. CDR1 is MGHRA, CDR2 YSYEKL, per germline. CDR3 protein: CASSRAGTGTNYGYTF. The DNA of the CDR3 is TGCGCCAGCAGCCGGGCCGGGACAGGGACTAACTATGGCTACACCTTC.

The chain couples TRBV10-3 to TRBJ1-5; possibly TRBD1 for D (6 bases). Germline-derived CDR1 and CDR2 are ENHRY and SYGVKD. Trimming removed 0 bases from V and 7 bases from J, with 13 bases in between. This CDR3 is 15 amino acids long. The CDR3 sequence is CAISESAGVGQPQHF. The CDR3, as DNA: TGTGCCATCAGTGAGTCGGCAGGGGTAGGACAGCCCCAGCATTTT.

This rearrangement joins TRBV24-1 to TRBJ1-2; D may be TRBD1 (6 bases). Trimming cost V 8 bases and J 4 bases, with 16 bases left between them. Germline V gives CDR1 KGHDR, CDR2 SFDVKD. The CDR3 runs 14 residues. The CDR3 DNA is TGTGCCACCACCTCTTGCGACAGGTTCTATGGCTACACCTTC. This sequence encodes CATTSCDRFYGYTF.

With respect to this clone: At the DNA level, this CDR3 is encoded by other sequences in the same sample as well. The chain has TRBV14 and TRBJ2-5; D gene unclear. The CDR3 is 13 amino acids. V was pared by 0 bases and J by 5 bases, with 7 bases between. In germline, CDR1 is SGHDN, CDR2 FVKESK. CDR3 residues: CASSQDLRETQYF. Here the CDR3 DNA reads TGTGCCAGCAGCCAAGATCTTCGGGAGACCCAGTACTTC.

V is TRBV6-5 and J is TRBJ1-1, with D perhaps matching TRBD1 (6 bases). Trimming removed 7 bases from V and 7 bases from J, with 16 bases in between. CDR3 length equals 13 residues. Germline loops: CDR1 MNHEY, CDR2 SVGAGI. The CDR3 spells CASNPQGGLEAFF. The DNA of the CDR3 is TGTGCCAGCAACCCACAGGGAGGGCTTGAAGCTTTCTTT.

This clone was seen just once. The CDR3 DNA sequence: TGTGCCAGCAGCTTTTCCCCACAAGTCTACGAGCAGTACTTC. This sequence encodes CASSFSPQVYEQYF. This chain links TRBV11-2 with TRBJ2-7, with no clear D. The CDR3 covers 14 residues. Trimming removed 3 bases at V and 3 bases at J, with 12 bases between. The germline V gene encodes CDR1 SGHAT and CDR2 FQNNGV.

This clone was observed once. The chain carries TRBV6-5 and TRBJ2-3; possibly TRBD2 for D (6 bases). The V gene lost 6 bases and the J gene lost 6 bases, with 13 bases spanning the gap. The germline V gene has CDR1 MNHEY and CDR2 SVGAGI. The length of the CDR3 is 13 residues. Written as DNA, the CDR3 is TGTGCCAGCAGCTCAAACCGGGGGGATACGCAGTATTTT. This sequence encodes CASSSNRGDTQYF.

The chain couples TRBV7-2 to TRBJ1-2; weak D call: TRBD1 (6 bases). Trimming stripped 5 bases from V and 3 bases from J, with 16 bases between. Germline CDR1 and CDR2: SGHTA and FQGNSA. CDR3 length: 15 residues. The CDR3 DNA reads TGTGCCAGCAGCACCGACGAAGGACAGTACTATGGCTACACCTTC. Protein: CASSTDEGQYYGYTF.

The chain recombines TRBV6-6 with TRBJ1-2, with 7 bases that match TRBD1. V shed 5 bases, J shed 6 bases, and the junction held 12 bases outside the gene matches. The length of the CDR3 is 15 residues. CDR1 and CDR2 (germline): MNHNY, SVGAGI (reference sequence). The CDR3 bases are TGTGCCAGCAGTCCGACCCGACAGGGAGAAAATGGCTACACCTTC. Amino acid sequence: CASSPTRQGENGYTF.

The chain has TRBV6-5 and TRBJ1-5, with no clear D. The CDR3 length is 13 residues. Germline V gene data show CDR1 as MNHEY and CDR2 as SVGAGI. V dropped 0 bases and J dropped 3 bases, with 3 bases sitting between them. The chain's CDR3 is CASSYSNNQPQHF. CDR3 bases: TGTGCCAGCAGTTACTCCAACAATCAGCCCCAGCATTTT.

The gene calls are TRBV6-5 and TRBJ1-2; TRBD1 matches at 10 bases. This CDR3 contains 15 residues. CDR1 is MNHEY and CDR2 is SVGAGI in the germline V gene. The ends lost 8 bases at V and 8 bases at J; junction bases unmatched: 14. DNA for the CDR3: TGTGCCAGCTCTAAACCGGGACAGGGGTTCGGGGGCTACACCTTC. Translated, it gives CASSKPGQGFGGYTF.

The CDR3 DNA reads as TGTGCCAGCAGCTTGGATAGCGGGGGGGCTGCTGGAGAGACCCAGTACTTC. It specifies CASSLDSGGAAGETQYF. The chain joins TRBV7-8 to TRBJ2-5; TRBD2 aligns across 11 bases. CDR1 is SGHVS and CDR2 is FQNEAQ in the germline V gene. V lost 3 bases, J lost 4 bases, and 10 bases stayed unmatched. This CDR3 is 17 amino acids long.

This clone was seen a few times. The chain carries TRBV4-2 and TRBJ1-6; no reliable D call. The CDR3 runs to 14 residues. Trimming took 1 base from V and 7 from J, leaving 8 bases between them. Per the germline V gene, CDR1 is LGHNA and CDR2 is YNFKEQ. CDR3 nucleotides: TGTGCCAGCAGCCAAGTCGGAGGGAATTCACCCCTCCACTTT. It codes for CASSQVGGNSPLHF.

V usage is TRBV6-5 and J usage is TRBJ2-3; D gene unclear. This CDR3 has 15 amino acids. V was pared by 5 bases and J by 2 bases, with 14 bases between. Germline CDR1 and CDR2: MNHEY and SVGAGI. CDR3 region: CASSPSQRLTDTQYF. CDR3 bases: TGTGCCAGCAGTCCCTCCCAGAGACTCACAGATACGCAGTATTTT.

This chain joins TRBV30 and TRBJ1-2, with D perhaps matching TRBD1 (5 bases). V was cut by 3 bases and J by 6 bases, with 11 bases left in between. CDR3 size: 12 residues. Germline CDR1 GTSNPN, CDR2 SVGIG (reference sequence). The CDR3 DNA follows: TGTGCCTGGAGCCCAGGGATAAATGGCTACACCTTC. Amino acid sequence: CAWSPGINGYTF.

The CDR3 bases are TGTGCTAGTGGTCTACTTGGCTATGGCTACACCTTC. Its protein is CASGLLGYGYTF. The gene calls are TRBV12-5 and TRBJ1-2; D gene uncertain. Trimming took 5 bases from V and 4 from J, leaving 8 bases between them. The CDR3 is 12 amino acids. The V gene's germline CDR1 is LGHNT and CDR2 FRNRAP.

The rearrangement joins TRBV5-1 to TRBJ1-2, with 10 positions matching TRBD1. Germline assignment: CDR1 SGHRS and CDR2 YFSETQ. V gave up 3 bases and J gave up 4 bases; unmatched junction bases: 9. This CDR3 has 16 residues. CDR3 region: CASSSTGGEESYGYTF. Written as DNA, the CDR3 is TGCGCCAGCAGCTCGACAGGGGGCGAGGAAAGCTATGGCTACACCTTC.

The V and J genes are TRBV29-1 and TRBJ2-7, with a weak D call TRBD1 (7 bases). Germline lookup yields CDR1 SQVTM and CDR2 ANQGSEA. V dropped 1 base and J dropped 2 bases, with 15 bases sitting between them. This CDR3 spans 15 amino acids. DNA for the CDR3: TGCAGCGTTGAAGGAGGCGGGACAGCAACCTACGAGCAGTACTTC. It codes for CSVEGGGTATYEQYF.

In this sample, this clone turned up a few times. This rearrangement joins TRBV10-2 to TRBJ2-7; weak D call: TRBD2 (5 bases). V lost 10 bases and J lost 4, with 11 bases in between. This CDR3 is built from 11 residues. Germline assignment: CDR1 WSHSY and CDR2 SAAADI. The CDR3: CATGELYEQYF. For the CDR3, the DNA is TGCGCCACCGGGGAACTGTACGAGCAGTACTTC.

The chain recombines TRBV6-5 with TRBJ1-2; TRBD1 matches 10 bases. The CDR3 is 13 residues long. Germline values: CDR1 MNHEY, CDR2 SVGAGI. Trimming removed 6 bases from V and 8 bases from J; junction bases left unmatched: 6. CDR3 in DNA: TGTGCCAGCAGCCATGGGACAGGGGACGGCTACACCTTC. It codes for CASSHGTGDGYTF.

The CDR3 sequence is CASSALGQGAGNTIYF. The CDR3 bases are TGTGCCAGCTCAGCCCTAGGACAGGGGGCTGGAAACACCATATATTTT. This chain joins TRBV18 and TRBJ1-3; 10 bases fit TRBD1. The CDR3 sequence is 16 residues long. Germline CDR1 is KGHSH and CDR2 is LQKENI. V dropped 5 bases and J dropped 2; count of bases not matched to a gene: 6. Based on the CDR3 plus reference TRBV18 and TRBJ1-3, the full variable domain is NAGVMQNPRHLVRRRGQEARLRCSPMKGHSHVYWYRQLPEEGLKFMVYLQKENIIDESGMPKERFSAEFPKEGPSILRIQQVVRGDSAAYFCASSALGQGAGNTIYFGEGSWLTVV.

Only a few counts were recorded for this clone. The rearrangement joins TRBV5-1 to TRBJ2-2; D is uncertain. Germline V gene sequence: CDR1 SGHRS, CDR2 YFSETQ. V lost 0 bases, J lost 7 bases, and 13 bases lay in between. The CDR3 loop spans 15 amino acids. CDR3 sequence (DNA): TGCGCCAGCAGCTTGGCGATGGGCGCGATCGGGGAGCTGTTTTTT. Its translation: CASSLAMGAIGELFF.